This TCR beta chain was recovered during a study of cytomegalovirus exposure and HLA in healthy donors. Whole-study context: Most genotyped donors, 65% to 85% of 350 to 500, had Caucasian-associated genetic ancestry.

This CDR3 is 13 amino acids long. The germline CDR1 and CDR2 sequences are SGHTA and FQGTGA. The ends were cut back, 5 bases at V and 0 bases at J, with 7 bases in the middle. This clone counts as large. Antigen specificity is unknown. The primer mix had 60 Vbeta and 13 Jbeta primers. Here immunoSEQ multiplex PCR was the method, and the copy in TCRdb shows in-frame clones only, minus some. The data hold about 120,000 clones, with 77% observed a single time. Study-level findings and limits: HLA alleles were associated with 16,000 or so TCR beta sequences in a later analysis at 0.05 false discovery rate.

The chain combines TRBV7-3 with TRBJ1-1; a possible D gene is TRBD1 (5 bases). The receptor comes from a young man in good health and CMV-seropositive. The sample comprised PBMCs. CDR3 protein: CASSPDMNTEAFF. CDR3 sequence (DNA): TGTGCCAGCAGCCCGGACATGAACACTGAAGCTTTCTTT.